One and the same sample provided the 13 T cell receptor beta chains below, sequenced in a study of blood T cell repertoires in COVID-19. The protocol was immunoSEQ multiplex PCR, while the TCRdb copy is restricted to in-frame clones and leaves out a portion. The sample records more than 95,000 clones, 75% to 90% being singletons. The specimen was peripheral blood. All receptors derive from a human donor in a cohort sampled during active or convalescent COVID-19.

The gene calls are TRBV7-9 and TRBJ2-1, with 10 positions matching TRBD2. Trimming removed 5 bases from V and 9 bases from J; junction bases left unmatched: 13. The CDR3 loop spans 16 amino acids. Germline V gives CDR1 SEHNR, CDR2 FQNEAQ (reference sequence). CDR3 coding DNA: TGTGCCAGCAGCCCCCGACTGAGCGGGGGGGCATCTGAGCAGTTCTTC. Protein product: CASSPRLSGGASEQFF.

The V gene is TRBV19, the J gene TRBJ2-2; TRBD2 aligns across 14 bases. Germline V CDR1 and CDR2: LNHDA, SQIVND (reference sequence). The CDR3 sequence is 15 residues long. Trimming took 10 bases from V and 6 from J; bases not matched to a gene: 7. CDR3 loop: CATWTSGGSAGELFF. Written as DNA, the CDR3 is TGTGCCACCTGGACTAGCGGGGGGTCCGCCGGGGAGCTGTTTTTT. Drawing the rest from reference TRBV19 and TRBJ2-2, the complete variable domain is DGGITQSPKYLFRKEGQNVTLSCEQNLNHDAMYWYRQDPGQGLRLIYYSQIVNDFQKGDIAEGYSVSREKKESFPLTVTSAQKNPTAFYLCATWTSGGSAGELFFGEGSRLTVL.

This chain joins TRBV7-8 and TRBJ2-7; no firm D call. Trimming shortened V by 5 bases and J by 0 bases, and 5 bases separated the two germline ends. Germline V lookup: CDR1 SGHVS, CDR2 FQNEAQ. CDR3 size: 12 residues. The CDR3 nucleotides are TGTGCCAGCAGCCCCGGCTCCTACGAGCAGTACTTC. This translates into CASSPGSYEQYF.

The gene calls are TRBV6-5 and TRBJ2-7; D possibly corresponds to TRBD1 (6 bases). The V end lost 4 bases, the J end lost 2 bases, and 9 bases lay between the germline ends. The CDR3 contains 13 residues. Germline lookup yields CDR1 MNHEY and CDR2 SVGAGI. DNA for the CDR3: TGTGCCAGCAGTTCCAGGGGAGCCTACGAGCAGTACTTC. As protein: CASSSRGAYEQYF.

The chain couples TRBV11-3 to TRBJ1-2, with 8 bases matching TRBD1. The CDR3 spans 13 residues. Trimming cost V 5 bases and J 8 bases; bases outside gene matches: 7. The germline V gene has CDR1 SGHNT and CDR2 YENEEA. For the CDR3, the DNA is TGTGCCAGCAGCCGACGGACAGGGTTAGGCTACACCTTC. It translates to CASSRRTGLGYTF. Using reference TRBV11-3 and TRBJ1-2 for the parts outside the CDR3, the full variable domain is EAGVVQSPRYKIIEKKQPVAFWCNPISGHNTLYWYLQNLGQGPELLIRYENEEAVDDSQLPKDRFSAERLKGVDSTLKIQPAELGDSAVYLCASSRRTGLGYTFGSGTRLTVV.

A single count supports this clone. CDR3 nucleotide sequence: TGTGCCAGCAGCACCGGGACAGAATCCTACGAGCAGTACTTC. It codes for CASSTGTESYEQYF. This chain uses TRBV11-2 with TRBJ2-7; TRBD1 agrees at 7 bases. After removal of 5 bases from V and 1 base from J, the junction contained 5 bases not matched to a gene. The germline V gene encodes CDR1 SGHAT and CDR2 FQNNGV. The CDR3 is 14 residues long.

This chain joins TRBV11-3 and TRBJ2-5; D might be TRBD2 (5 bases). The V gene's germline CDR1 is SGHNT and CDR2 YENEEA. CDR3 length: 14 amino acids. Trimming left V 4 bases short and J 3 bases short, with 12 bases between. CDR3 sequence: CASSSILGKETQYF. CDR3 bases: TGTGCCAGCAGCTCCATACTAGGAAAAGAGACCCAGTACTTC. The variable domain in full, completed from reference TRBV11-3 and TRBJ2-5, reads EAGVVQSPRYKIIEKKQPVAFWCNPISGHNTLYWYLQNLGQGPELLIRYENEEAVDDSQLPKDRFSAERLKGVDSTLKIQPAELGDSAVYLCASSSILGKETQYFGPGTRLLVL.

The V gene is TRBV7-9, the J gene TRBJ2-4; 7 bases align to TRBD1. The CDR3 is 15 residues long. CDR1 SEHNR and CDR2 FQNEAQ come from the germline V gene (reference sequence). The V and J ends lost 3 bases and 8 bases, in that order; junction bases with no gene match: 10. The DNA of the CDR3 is TGTGCCAGCAGCTTGGGACAGAATCCAGGAGACATTCAGTACTTC. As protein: CASSLGQNPGDIQYF.

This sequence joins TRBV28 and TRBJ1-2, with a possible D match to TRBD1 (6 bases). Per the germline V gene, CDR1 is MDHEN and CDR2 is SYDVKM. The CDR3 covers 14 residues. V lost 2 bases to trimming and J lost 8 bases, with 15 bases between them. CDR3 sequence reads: CASSLPPSQGGYTF. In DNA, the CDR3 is TGTGCCAGCAGTTTACCCCCTTCACAGGGCGGCTACACCTTC.

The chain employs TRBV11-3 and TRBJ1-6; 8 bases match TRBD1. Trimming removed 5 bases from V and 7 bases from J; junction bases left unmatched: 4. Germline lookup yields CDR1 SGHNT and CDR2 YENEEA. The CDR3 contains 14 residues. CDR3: CASSRTGLNSPLHF. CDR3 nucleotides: TGTGCCAGCAGCCGGACAGGGCTGAATTCACCCCTCCACTTT.

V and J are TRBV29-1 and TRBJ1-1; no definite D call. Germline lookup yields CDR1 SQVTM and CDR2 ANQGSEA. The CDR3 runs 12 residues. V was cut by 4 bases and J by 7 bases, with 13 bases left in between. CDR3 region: CSVVVLSVEAFF. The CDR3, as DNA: TGCAGCGTTGTAGTTCTATCGGTTGAAGCTTTCTTT.

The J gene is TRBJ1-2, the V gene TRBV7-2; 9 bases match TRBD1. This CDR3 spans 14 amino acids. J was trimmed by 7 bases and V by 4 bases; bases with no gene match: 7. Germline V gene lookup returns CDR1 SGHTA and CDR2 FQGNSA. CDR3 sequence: CASSYSGTGIGYTF. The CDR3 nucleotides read TGTGCCAGCAGCTACTCGGGGACAGGGATTGGCTACACCTTC.

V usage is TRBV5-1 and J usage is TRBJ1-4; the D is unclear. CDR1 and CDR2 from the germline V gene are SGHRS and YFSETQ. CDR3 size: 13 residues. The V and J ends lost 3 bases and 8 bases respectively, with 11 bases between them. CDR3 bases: TGCGCCAGCAGCTCGCCCGGGAGCGAAAAACTGTTTTTT. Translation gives CASSSPGSEKLFF.